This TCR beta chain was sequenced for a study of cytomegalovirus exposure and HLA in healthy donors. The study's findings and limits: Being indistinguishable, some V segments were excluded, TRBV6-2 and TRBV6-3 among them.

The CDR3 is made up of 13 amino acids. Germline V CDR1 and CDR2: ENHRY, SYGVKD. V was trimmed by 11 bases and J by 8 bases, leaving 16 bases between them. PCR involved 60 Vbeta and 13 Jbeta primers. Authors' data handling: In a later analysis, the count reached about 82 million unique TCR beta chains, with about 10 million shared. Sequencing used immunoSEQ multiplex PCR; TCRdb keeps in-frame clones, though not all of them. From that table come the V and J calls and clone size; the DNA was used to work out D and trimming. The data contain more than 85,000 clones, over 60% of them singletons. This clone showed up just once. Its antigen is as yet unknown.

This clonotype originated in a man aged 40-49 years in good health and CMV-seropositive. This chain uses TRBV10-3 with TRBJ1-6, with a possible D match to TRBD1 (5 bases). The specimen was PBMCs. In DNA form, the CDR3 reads TGTGCCCATCAATGGGGCTTGGATTCACCCCTCCACTTT. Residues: CAHQWGLDSPLHF.